This T cell receptor (beta chain) was found in a study of blood T cells in healthy people across ages. CDR1 and CDR2 from the germline V gene are DFQATT and SNEGSKA (reference sequence). There are 13 residues in the CDR3. Using a J-beta primer mix together with a sample-barcoded 5' primer, a second PCR was run for roughly 7 to 12 cycles. TCRdb ran MiXCR on the 5' RACE reads and lists one entry per CDR3 protein. Among 630,000 or so distinct CDR3 sequences listed, about 32% were seen once. The chain joins TRBV20-1 to TRBJ1-4, with D unresolved. The receptor comes from an elderly woman in good health. Specimen: blood. CDR3 sequence (DNA): TGCAGCTTCTTAGAGGCTAGGACTGAAAAACTGTTTTTT. Translated: CSFLEARTEKLFF.